What follows are 17 T cell receptor beta chains derived from one specimen sequenced in a study of blood T cell repertoires in COVID-19. TCRdb's table, derived via immunoSEQ multiplex PCR, lists solely in-frame clones and lacks some. The top ten clones hold more than 3.5% of a sample with around 180,000 clones, about nine tenths of them seen once. Source material: peripheral blood. These receptors all come from a woman in her 30s with acute or convalescent COVID-19.

The chain is built from TRBV5-1 and TRBJ2-3, with D possibly matching TRBD2 (6 bases). V was trimmed by 1 base and J by 1 base, leaving 10 bases between them. Germline values: CDR1 SGHRS, CDR2 YFSETQ. This CDR3 has 15 residues. CDR3 coding DNA: TGCGCCAGCAGCTTGAGCGGGTGGGGCACAGATACGCAGTATTTT. Encoded protein: CASSLSGWGTDTQYF.

This clone appeared a single time. This chain joins TRBV10-3 and TRBJ2-6, with D unclear. V lost 2 bases to trimming and J lost 0 bases, with 5 bases between them. Per germline, CDR1 ENHRY and CDR2 SYGVKD. CDR3 size: 15 residues. Written as DNA, the CDR3 is TGTGCCATCAGTGAGAGCCTCTCTGGGGCCAACGTCCTGACTTTC. Its translation is CAISESLSGANVLTF.

The chain employs TRBV12-3 or TRBV12-4 and TRBJ2-7; the D gene is possibly TRBD2 (5 bases). This CDR3 is 13 amino acids long. Trimming cost V 6 bases and J 7 bases, with 16 bases left between them. In nucleotides, the CDR3 is TGTGCCAGCAGGACAACTAGTGTCGGTGAGCAGTACTTC. Encoded protein: CASRTTSVGEQYF.

The DNA for the CDR3 is TGTGCCAGCAGCTTCTCAGACGAGGCTGACTTCGAGCCCCAGCATTTT. Protein: CASSFSDEADFEPQHF. The chain couples TRBV7-9 to TRBJ1-5; no clear D gene. CDR1 and CDR2 from the germline V gene are SEHNR and FQNEAQ (reference sequence). This CDR3 has 16 amino acids. V lost 3 bases to trimming and J lost 8 bases, with 20 bases between them.

The J gene is TRBJ1-5, the V gene TRBV28, with 9 bases identical to TRBD1. The CDR3 runs 15 residues. Trimming removed 7 bases from V and 7 bases from J; junction bases left unmatched: 11. Germline CDR1 is MDHEN and CDR2 is SYDVKM. CDR3 DNA: TGTGCCAGCACTCCCCCGGGACAGGGTCCCCAGCCCCAGCATTTT. As protein: CASTPPGQGPQPQHF.

This chain uses TRBV19 with TRBJ1-5; 7 bases agree with TRBD1. The CDR3 loop spans 14 amino acids. CDR1 is LNHDA, CDR2 SQIVND, per germline (reference sequence). Trimming cost V 8 bases and J 6 bases; bases outside gene matches: 10. The CDR3 loop is CASRQGLFGQPQHF. CDR3 DNA: TGTGCCAGTCGACAGGGTCTGTTCGGTCAGCCCCAGCATTTT.

This chain links TRBV12-3 or TRBV12-4 with TRBJ1-1; D is ambiguous. V gave up 1 base and J gave up 3 bases, with 6 bases separating them. This CDR3 comprises 13 residues. The CDR3 region has the DNA TGTGCCAGCAGTTTAGGAGCGGACACTGAAGCTTTCTTT. Its protein product is CASSLGADTEAFF.

This clone occurred a few times. This chain links TRBV19 with TRBJ2-2; maybe TRBD1 (6 bases). The germline gives CDR1 LNHDA, CDR2 SQIVND (reference sequence). Trimming stripped 5 bases from V and 5 bases from J, with 12 bases between. The CDR3 loop spans 14 amino acids. This chain's CDR3 is CASSPVTGTGELFF. The CDR3 DNA reads as TGTGCCAGTAGTCCCGTCACAGGGACCGGGGAGCTGTTTTTT.

The chain joins TRBV11-2 to TRBJ2-5; 8 bases line up with TRBD2. The germline V gene encodes CDR1 SGHAT and CDR2 FQNNGV. There are 17 residues in the CDR3. V lost 2 bases and J lost 1; bases outside the gene matches: 9. CDR3 protein: CASSLLFTGGAQETQYF. The CDR3 DNA reads as TGTGCCAGCAGCTTACTTTTCACCGGGGGGGCCCAAGAGACCCAGTACTTC.

This rearrangement joins TRBV12-3 or TRBV12-4 to TRBJ1-1; D gene uncertain. V was trimmed by 1 base and J by 7 bases, leaving 7 bases between them. The CDR3 covers 12 residues. The CDR3 bases are TGTGCCAGCAGTTTAGTTGTGTATGAAGCTTTCTTT. Protein: CASSLVVYEAFF.

V usage is TRBV2 and J usage is TRBJ2-7, with D possibly TRBD2 on 6 matching bases. Per germline, CDR1 SNHLY and CDR2 FYNNEI. The V end lost 7 bases, the J end lost 0 bases, and 25 bases lay between the germline ends. The CDR3 extends over 18 amino acids. The DNA of the CDR3 is TGTGCCAGCATGGATGTTGATGGGGGGTACCTAAGCTCCTACGAGCAGTACTTC. It encodes CASMDVDGGYLSSYEQYF.

The chain links TRBV19 to TRBJ2-1, with D unclear. V was trimmed by 6 bases and J by 5 bases, leaving 14 bases between them. Germline CDR1 is LNHDA and CDR2 is SQIVND (reference sequence). The CDR3 totals 14 residues. CDR3 nucleotide sequence: TGTGCCAGTAGGACCCTAGGCCGACACAATGAGCAGTTCTTC. Translation: CASRTLGRHNEQFF.

The chain uses TRBV30 and TRBJ2-5, with D possibly being TRBD1 (5 bases). The CDR3 has 12 residues. The germline V gene has CDR1 GTSNPN and CDR2 SVGIG (reference sequence). V was cut by 2 bases and J by 4 bases, with 8 bases left in between. Here the CDR3 reads CAWSPGSETQYF. The CDR3 DNA is TGTGCCTGGAGTCCAGGGTCAGAGACCCAGTACTTC.

The chain couples TRBV6-6 to TRBJ1-2, with TRBD1 as a possible D gene (5 bases). The CDR3 has 13 amino acids. Trimming pared 6 bases from V and 6 bases from J, leaving 14 bases between. The germline gives CDR1 MNHNY, CDR2 SVGAGI (reference sequence). The CDR3 here is CASSQGLADGYTF. CDR3 coding DNA: TGTGCCAGCAGCCAGGGTTTGGCGGATGGCTACACCTTC.

The chain has TRBV27 and TRBJ2-1, with a tentative D call TRBD1 (5 bases). The V gene's germline CDR1 is MNHEY and CDR2 SMNVEV (reference sequence). V shed 3 bases and J shed 9 bases, with 12 bases lying between them. This CDR3 spans 13 amino acids. The CDR3 loop reads CASSLVQGPEQFF. The CDR3 DNA is TGTGCCAGCAGTTTGGTTCAGGGCCCTGAGCAGTTCTTC.

This clone was detected only once. The chain employs TRBV11-2 and TRBJ2-1; 7 positions match TRBD2. Germline values: CDR1 SGHAT, CDR2 FQNNGV. The ends lost 0 bases at V and 5 bases at J; junction bases unmatched: 10. This CDR3 comprises 17 residues. The CDR3 bases are TGTGCCAGCAGCTTAGATTGGGGGAGGGTGGGCAACAATGAGCAGTTCTTC. It encodes CASSLDWGRVGNNEQFF.

The chain employs TRBV6-6 and TRBJ1-4, with 11 nucleotides matching TRBD1. The CDR3 spans 15 residues. J gave up 10 bases and V 4 bases, and 8 bases lay outside the gene matches. The V gene's germline CDR1 is MNHNY and CDR2 SVGAGI (reference sequence). In nucleotides, the CDR3 is TGTGCCAGCAGTTCGTGGACAGGGGGCAGAGGAAAACTGTTTTTT. Protein: CASSSWTGGRGKLFF.